These 8 T cell receptor beta chains came from one sample sequenced in a study of T-cell memory formation after mild COVID-19. TCRdb re-analysed the 5' RACE reads in MiXCR, keeping a single row per CDR3 protein. The repertoire holds 550,000 to 700,000 distinct CDR3 sequences, roughly 17% seen once, with around 13% in the top ten. Sequencing was done on a sample of PBMCs or a T cell subset sorted from them (not recorded which). The receptors stem from an adult woman who had mild COVID-19 (a few samples of this study predate the infection). Cell type and time point are not known.

This sequence joins TRBV12-3 or TRBV12-4 and TRBJ1-5; possible D gene TRBD1, 5 bases. Trimming pared 5 bases from V and 7 bases from J, leaving 12 bases between. The CDR3 has 13 residues. CDR3 nucleotides: TGTGCCAGCAGTAACGGGGCGCTACAGCCCCAGCATTTT. Translation gives CASSNGALQPQHF.

The chain has TRBV7-6 and TRBJ2-7; 7 nucleotides line up with TRBD1. CDR1 SGHVS and CDR2 FNYEAQ come from the germline V gene. The junction had 5 bases not matched to a gene; V was cut back by 3 bases and J by 6 bases. This CDR3 is built from 13 residues. CDR3 DNA: TGTGCCAGCAGCTTCGACAGGGAAGGCGAGCAGTACTTC. It specifies CASSFDREGEQYF. Supplemented by reference TRBV7-6 and TRBJ2-7, the full variable domain reads GAGVSQSPRYKVTKRGQDVALRCDPISGHVSLYWYRQALGQGPEFLTYFNYEAQQDKSGLPNDRFSAERPEGSISTLTIQRTEQRDSAMYRCASSFDREGEQYFGPGTRLTVT.

This clonotype was counted only a few times. V is TRBV7-8 and J is TRBJ2-3; 10 nucleotides match TRBD2. Germline-derived CDR1 and CDR2 are SGHVS and FQNEAQ. This CDR3 region has 18 residues. V was clipped by 1 base and J by 3 bases; unmatched bases: 10. CDR3 sequence: CASSLGMVAGGETDTQYF. Here the CDR3 DNA reads TGTGCCAGCAGCTTAGGAATGGTAGCGGGAGGAGAAACAGATACGCAGTATTTT.

The chain combines TRBV24-1 with TRBJ2-1; the match to TRBD2 covers 14 bases. From germline, CDR1 is KGHDR and CDR2 SFDVKD. The V segment lost 4 bases and the J segment 1 base; nucleotides outside the gene matches: 11. The CDR3 loop spans 20 amino acids. CDR3: CATSDQGLAGGPRSYNEQFF. CDR3 bases: TGTGCCACCAGTGACCAAGGACTAGCGGGAGGCCCAAGGTCCTACAATGAGCAGTTCTTC.

The chain combines TRBV6-1 with TRBJ1-1, with D unclear. The V gene lost 2 bases and the J gene lost 8 bases, with 12 bases spanning the gap. Germline CDR1 is MNHNS and CDR2 is SASEGT. The CDR3 totals 13 residues. The DNA of the CDR3 is TGTGCCAGCAGTGAAACGCCGGGGTGGGAAGCTTTCTTT. It yields the protein CASSETPGWEAFF.

This clonotype was seen only a few times. The chain links TRBV9 to TRBJ1-1; D call uncertain. Trimming shortened V by 4 bases and J by 1 base, and 14 bases separated the two germline ends. The CDR3 has 15 residues. Germline V gives CDR1 SGDLS, CDR2 YYNGEE. CDR3: CASSPLGSQNTEAFF. Here the CDR3 DNA reads TGTGCCAGCAGCCCTCTGGGGAGCCAGAACACTGAAGCTTTCTTT.

In this sample, this clonotype turned up many times. The chain has TRBV7-3 and TRBJ2-3; 7 bases agree with TRBD1. Germline V gene lookup returns CDR1 SGHTA and CDR2 FQGTGA. CDR3 length equals 15 residues. Germline trimming cut 1 base from V and 2 bases from J; bases unmatched to any gene: 3. As DNA, the CDR3 is TGTGCCAGCAGCTTAAGGGGACAGCTCACAGATACGCAGTATTTT. This codes for CASSLRGQLTDTQYF.

This clonotype was picked up a small number of times. This chain links TRBV6-5 with TRBJ2-5, with D perhaps TRBD1 or TRBD2 (5 bases each). V shed 0 bases and J shed 4 bases, with 9 bases lying between them. Germline-derived CDR1 and CDR2 are MNHEY and SVGAGI. The CDR3 has 14 residues. The CDR3 region is CASSYSSGRETQYF. As DNA, the CDR3 is TGTGCCAGCAGTTACTCGTCAGGGAGAGAGACCCAGTACTTC.